This is a list of T cell receptor beta chains from one sample in a study of shared clonotypes between healthy human individuals. TCRdb keeps only in-frame clones here, not all; method: immunoSEQ multiplex PCR. The table has over 950,000 clones, 70% to 80% seen once. What was sequenced was memory CD4+ T cells from PBMCs. These receptors all come from a young man in good health. Some clones in this sample may be carry-over from other donors' samples. The CDR3 runs from the conserved cysteine through the conserved F or W. A D gene is named only where the DNA matches it firmly. Clone size is not always given. Where it is, it says once, few, many or a class for expanded clones.

D gene,J gene,V gene,clone size,CDR3 DNA,CDR3 protein
TRBD1,TRBJ2-1,TRBV28,.,TGTGCCAGCAGACCTACGGGACAGGGGCACAATGAGCAGTTCTTC,CASRPTGQGHNEQFF
TRBD2,TRBJ2-2,TRBV11-2,few,TGTGCCAGCAGCTCTCTAGCGGGAAAGGCCGGGGAGCTGTTTTTT,CASSSLAGKAGELFF
TRBD2,TRBJ2-1,TRBV6-7,.,TGTGCCAGCAGACGGCGACGTAGTTCGGGAGGGCCAGAGGGGGAGCAGTTCTTC,CASRRRRSSGGPEGEQFF
.,TRBJ1-2,TRBV4-3,few,TGCGCCAGCAGCCAGACCGGGGCCGGGCAGGGCTATGGCTACACCTTC,CASSQTGAGQGYGYTF
.,TRBJ1-1,TRBV7-2,.,TGTGCCAGCAGCTTGCGGGAGGGGAACACTGAAGCTTTCTTT,CASSLREGNTEAFF
.,TRBJ1-4,TRBV5-1,few,TGCGCCAGCAGCTTGATGGCGGGAAATGAAAAACTGTTTTTT,CASSLMAGNEKLFF
.,TRBJ2-7,TRBV5-5,.,TGTGCCAGCAGCTTAGATCGAGGCGAGCAGTACTTC,CASSLDRGEQYF
TRBD2,TRBJ2-7,TRBV18,.,TGTGCCAGCTCGAGGACCCGGCGGCAGACTAGCGGGAGTGGTTCCGAGCAGTACTTC,CASSRTRRQTSGSGSEQYF
.,TRBJ2-3,TRBV27,.,TGTGCCAGCAGTTTAGTCCGTGGGGTGGATACGCAGTATTTT,CASSLVRGVDTQYF
.,TRBJ2-5,TRBV28,.,TGTGCCAGCAGTTCAATGATTCAGGACGAGACCCAGTACTTC,CASSSMIQDETQYF
.,TRBJ1-1,TRBV9,.,TGTGCCAGCAGCGTAGTGAAGGGGACCACTGAAGCTTTCTTT,CASSVVKGTTEAFF
.,TRBJ1-3,TRBV5-1,.,TGCGCCAGCAGCTTGTCCGGTAGTTGGGACACCATATATTTT,CASSLSGSWDTIYF
.,TRBJ1-1,TRBV28,.,TGTGCCAGCAGTTCCTCCCAGGGTTTCACTGAAGCTTTCTTT,CASSSSQGFTEAFF
.,TRBJ1-2,TRBV28,.,TGTGCCAGCAGTTTGAATGGCTACACCTTC,CASSLNGYTF
.,TRBJ1-2,TRBV6-5,.,TGTGCCAGCAGTTACTCGACAGAAGCCTATTATGGCTACACCTTC,CASSYSTEAYYGYTF
.,TRBJ2-3,TRBV28,.,TGTGCCAGCAGTCCGACTAGAGGAAGGGGAGATACGCAGTATTTT,CASSPTRGRGDTQYF
TRBD1,TRBJ1-1,TRBV5-1,once,TGCGCCAGCAGCTATGCGGACAGGGGGAACACTGAAGCTTTCTTT,CASSYADRGNTEAFF
TRBD1,TRBJ1-5,TRBV15,.,TGTGCCACCAGCAGAGATTTGGCAACAGGGGTTGATCAGCCCCAGCATTTT,CATSRDLATGVDQPQHF
TRBD1,TRBJ1-5,TRBV9,.,TGTGCCAGCAGCGTAGGGGCAGGGGGTTTGGGTCAGCCCCAGCATTTT,CASSVGAGGLGQPQHF
.,TRBJ1-2,TRBV19,.,TGTGCCAGTAGTACGAGGGGTAGGGGATATGGCTACACCTTC,CASSTRGRGYGYTF
TRBD1,TRBJ1-6,TRBV5-4,.,TGTGCCAGCAGCTTACAGGGGGCATATAATTCACCCCTCCACTTT,CASSLQGAYNSPLHF
.,TRBJ2-6,TRBV7-9,.,TGTGCCAGCAGCTTCTCTGGGGCCAACGTCCTGACTTTC,CASSFSGANVLTF
TRBD2,TRBJ2-7,TRBV6-5,.,TGTGCCAGCAGTTACTCGAAGGTAGCGGGAGGGCAACGGTACTTC,CASSYSKVAGGQRYF